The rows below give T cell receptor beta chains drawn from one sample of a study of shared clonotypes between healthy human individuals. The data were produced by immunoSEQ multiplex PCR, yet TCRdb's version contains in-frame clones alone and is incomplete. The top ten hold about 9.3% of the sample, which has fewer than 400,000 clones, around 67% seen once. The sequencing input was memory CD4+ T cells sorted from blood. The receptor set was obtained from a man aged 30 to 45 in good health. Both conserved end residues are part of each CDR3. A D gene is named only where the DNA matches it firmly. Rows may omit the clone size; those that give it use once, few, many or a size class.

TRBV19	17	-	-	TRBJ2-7	TGTGCCAGTAGTATAGTGCTCGGGAGTGGTGTTACTAGCGAGCAGTACTTC	CASSIVLGSGVTSEQYF
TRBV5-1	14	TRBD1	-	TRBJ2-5	TGCGCCAGCAGCTTGGGGTCAGGGGGAGAGACCCAGTACTTC	CASSLGSGGETQYF
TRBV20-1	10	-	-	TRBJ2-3	TGCAGTGGGAGCCTAGATACGCAGTATTTT	CSGSLDTQYF
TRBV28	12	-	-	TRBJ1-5	TGTGCCAGCTCCAAAAGCAATCAGCCCCAGCATTTT	CASSKSNQPQHF
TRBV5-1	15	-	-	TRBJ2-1	TGCGCCAGCAGCTTGGCCATGGTATCCTACAATGAGCAGTTCTTC	CASSLAMVSYNEQFF
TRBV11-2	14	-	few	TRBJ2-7	TGTGCCAGTAGGGACATCCAGATGGGCTACGAGCAGTACTTC	CASRDIQMGYEQYF
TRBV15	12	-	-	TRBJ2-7	TGTGCCACCAGCAGATCATCCATCGAGCAGTACTTC	CATSRSSIEQYF
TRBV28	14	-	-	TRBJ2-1	TGTGCCAGCAGTTTGGGGGGACCGGGGAATGAGCAGTTCTTC	CASSLGGPGNEQFF
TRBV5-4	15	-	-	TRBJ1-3	TGTGCCAGCAGCTTGTGGAGGGGGTCTGGAAACACCATATATTTT	CASSLWRGSGNTIYF
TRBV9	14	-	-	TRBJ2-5	TGTGCCAGCAGCTCCGGGACTCTCCAAGAGACCCAGTACTTC	CASSSGTLQETQYF
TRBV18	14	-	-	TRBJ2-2	TGTGCCAGCTCACCAAGGACAAACACCGGGGAGCTGTTTTTT	CASSPRTNTGELFF
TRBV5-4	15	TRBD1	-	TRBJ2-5	TGTGCCAGCAGCCGACCAGACAGGGGGGTGGAGACCCAGTACTTC	CASSRPDRGVETQYF
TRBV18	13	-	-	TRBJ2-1	TGTGCCAGCTCACGGGGACAACTGGGTGAGCAGTTCTTC	CASSRGQLGEQFF
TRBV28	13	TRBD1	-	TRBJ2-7	TGTGCCGTCGGACAGGGGAGTGCCTACGAGCAGTACTTC	CAVGQGSAYEQYF
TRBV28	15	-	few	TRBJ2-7	TGTGCCAGCAGTGTCGCGGGACCGGGGTTCTACGAGCAGTACTTC	CASSVAGPGFYEQYF
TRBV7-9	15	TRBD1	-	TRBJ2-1	TGTGCCAGCAGCTTACCGACAGGGTACTACAATGAGCAGTTCTTC	CASSLPTGYYNEQFF
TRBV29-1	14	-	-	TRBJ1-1	TGCAGCGTTGAAGTGGGAGCACGGGGTACTGAAGCTTTCTTT	CSVEVGARGTEAFF
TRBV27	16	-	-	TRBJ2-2	TGTGCCAGCAGTTTGAGAGGGACCGGGGTGGCCGGGGAGCTGTTTTTT	CASSLRGTGVAGELFF
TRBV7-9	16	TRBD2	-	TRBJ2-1	TGTGCCAGCAGCCCCCAGGGTAGCGGGAATTCTAATGAGCAGTTCTTC	CASSPQGSGNSNEQFF
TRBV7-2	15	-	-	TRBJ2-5	TGTGCCAGCAGCTTAGGGTCTAGCGCACGGGAGACCCAGTACTTC	CASSLGSSARETQYF
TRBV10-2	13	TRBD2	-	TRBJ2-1	TGCGCCAGCAGACTAGCGGGAAACAATGAGCAGTTCTTC	CASRLAGNNEQFF
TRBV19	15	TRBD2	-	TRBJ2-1	TGTGCCAGTAGTATAGACCGACTAGCGGGAGTTGAGCAGTTCTTC	CASSIDRLAGVEQFF